This T cell receptor beta chain was captured by sequencing in a study of identifying expanded T cells in peripheral blood. Study-level points and caveats: Approximately 1.2 clones differed between technical replicates, versus around 15 and 19 over time. Variance in clone template counts between approximately 2-week samples significantly increased with total template count across all healthy donors.

CDR1 is LNHNV, CDR2 YYDKDF, per germline (reference sequence). This CDR3 spans 16 amino acids. With 0 bases removed from V and 6 bases from J, the gap between germline ends came to 15 bases. Sequenced by immunoSEQ multiplex PCR; TCRdb stores in-frame clones only, minus some. This sample has approximately 85,000 clones, with more than 75% found just once. On this clone: Antigen: not known.

No infections or other immune events were documented during collection. The source of this sequence is a person aged 18 to 75 in good health. This rearrangement joins TRBV15 to TRBJ2-4; TRBD2 is a possible D gene (5 bases). What was sequenced was blood. DNA for the CDR3: TGTGCCACCAGCAGAGATTACGGGATGACCGGAAACATTCAGTACTTC. Encoded protein: CATSRDYGMTGNIQYF.